This TCR beta chain was documented in a study of OX40 agonist ivuxolimab in advanced cancers. Across the study: Each patient was given ivuxolimab into a vein every 2 weeks, at 0.01 to 10 mg/kg. Whole-study results and caveats: Nonresponders included some who also had low normalized T-cell clonal expansion. The investigators did not determine what antigen specificity the expanded peripheral T cells had.

The V and J ends lost 1 base and 0 bases respectively, with 9 bases between them. The V gene's germline CDR1 is SGHVS and CDR2 FNYEAQ. CDR3 length: 15 amino acids. To note about this clone: What it recognizes is unknown.

Method: immunoSEQ multiplex PCR; TCRdb's copy keeps in-frame clones and lacks some. The data hold 74,000 or so clones, with over 85% observed a single time. This chain uses TRBV7-6 with TRBJ2-5; D is uncertain. The sequence came from an adult with an advanced solid tumor such as melanoma, head and neck, liver or kidney cancer. This material consisted of CD4+ or CD8+ T cells sorted from blood, taken in a trial of the OX40 agonist ivuxolimab. The CDR3 DNA sequence: TGTGCCAGCAGCTTAGGCAGCAAAAACCAAGAGACCCAGTACTTC. This sequence encodes CASSLGSKNQETQYF. Looking up the rest from reference TRBV7-6 and TRBJ2-5 gives the full variable domain: GAGVSQSPRYKVTKRGQDVALRCDPISGHVSLYWYRQALGQGPEFLTYFNYEAQQDKSGLPNDRFSAERPEGSISTLTIQRTEQRDSAMYRCASSLGSKNQETQYFGPGTRLLVL.